A selection of T cell receptor beta chains follows, all from one sample in a study of blood T cell repertoires in COVID-19. TCRdb's copy holds only in-frame clones and misses some; the assay was immunoSEQ multiplex PCR. This table has 200,000 to 250,000 clones, roughly 84% appearing once. Material: peripheral blood. These receptors were collected from a woman older than 75 with acute or convalescent COVID-19. CDR3s include the opening cysteine and the closing phenylalanine or tryptophan. Fields, in order: V gene, J gene, clone size, D gene, CDR3 protein, CDR3 DNA. The D gene is left open where the match is weak. For some rows the clone size is stated as once, few or many, or as a class when expanded; others skip it.

V gene: TRBV10-3; J gene: TRBJ1-6; clone size: few; D gene: TRBD1; CDR3 protein: CAIRQDRGDNSPLHF; CDR3 DNA: TGTGCCATCAGACAAGACAGGGGAGATAATTCACCCCTCCACTTT
V gene: TRBV10-3; J gene: TRBJ2-5; clone size: -; D gene: -; CDR3 protein: CAISLAPQETQYF; CDR3 DNA: TGTGCCATCAGCCTAGCGCCTCAAGAGACCCAGTACTTC
V gene: TRBV6-5; J gene: TRBJ1-6; clone size: -; D gene: -; CDR3 protein: CASRSRGPHSPLHF; CDR3 DNA: TGTGCCAGCAGAAGCAGGGGCCCTCATTCACCCCTCCACTTT
V gene: TRBV24-1; J gene: TRBJ2-3; clone size: -; D gene: -; CDR3 protein: CATSDPGLTSTDTQYF; CDR3 DNA: TGTGCCACCAGTGACCCGGGACTGACTAGCACAGATACGCAGTATTTT
V gene: TRBV19; J gene: TRBJ1-1; clone size: few; D gene: TRBD1; CDR3 protein: CAMSDRALRNTEAFF; CDR3 DNA: TGTGCCATGTCAGACAGGGCCCTACGAAACACTGAAGCTTTCTTT
V gene: TRBV4-2; J gene: TRBJ1-2; clone size: once; D gene: TRBD1; CDR3 protein: CASRTGSIDGYTF; CDR3 DNA: TGTGCCAGCAGGACAGGGAGTATTGATGGCTACACCTTC
V gene: TRBV18; J gene: TRBJ2-7; clone size: -; D gene: TRBD2; CDR3 protein: CASSPPRGAYEQYF; CDR3 DNA: TGTGCCAGCTCACCACCGCGGGGGGCCTACGAGCAGTACTTC
V gene: TRBV2; J gene: TRBJ2-3; clone size: -; D gene: -; CDR3 protein: CASSDQTDTQYF; CDR3 DNA: TGTGCCAGCAGTGACCAGACAGATACGCAGTATTTT
V gene: TRBV6-5; J gene: TRBJ1-2; clone size: once; D gene: TRBD1; CDR3 protein: CASRPPTGAGDGYTF; CDR3 DNA: TGTGCCAGCAGACCTCCAACAGGGGCTGGCGATGGCTACACCTTC
V gene: TRBV5-6; J gene: TRBJ1-5; clone size: -; D gene: -; CDR3 protein: CASSSLSLDSFNQPQHF; CDR3 DNA: TGTGCCAGCAGCTCTTTAAGCTTGGACAGCTTCAATCAGCCCCAGCATTTT
V gene: TRBV7-9; J gene: TRBJ2-7; clone size: -; D gene: -; CDR3 protein: CASSLKSGEHEQYF; CDR3 DNA: TGTGCCAGCAGCTTGAAGTCAGGGGAACACGAGCAGTACTTC
V gene: TRBV3-1/TRBV3-2; J gene: TRBJ2-3; clone size: -; D gene: TRBD2; CDR3 protein: CASSRGGRTDTQYF; CDR3 DNA: TGTGCCAGCAGCCGCGGGGGAAGGACAGATACGCAGTATTTT
V gene: TRBV5-6; J gene: TRBJ1-5; clone size: -; D gene: TRBD1; CDR3 protein: CASSLRTGALVQPQHF; CDR3 DNA: TGTGCCAGCAGCTTGCGGACAGGGGCGCTTGTTCAGCCCCAGCATTTT
V gene: TRBV3-1/TRBV3-2; J gene: TRBJ1-1; clone size: -; D gene: TRBD1; CDR3 protein: CASSQDWDREAFF; CDR3 DNA: TGTGCCAGCAGCCAAGATTGGGACAGGGAAGCTTTCTTT
V gene: TRBV2; J gene: TRBJ2-2; clone size: once; D gene: -; CDR3 protein: CASSVEGAHTGELFF; CDR3 DNA: TGTGCCAGCAGTGTGGAGGGGGCTCACACCGGGGAGCTGTTTTTT
V gene: TRBV28; J gene: TRBJ2-5; clone size: once; D gene: -; CDR3 protein: CASSSGGSGQETQYF; CDR3 DNA: TGTGCCAGCAGTTCGGGGGGCAGCGGACAAGAGACCCAGTACTTC
V gene: TRBV4-1; J gene: TRBJ2-1; clone size: -; D gene: TRBD2; CDR3 protein: CASSRGGLAAVNEQFF; CDR3 DNA: TGCGCCAGCAGCCGAGGGGGACTAGCAGCAGTCAATGAGCAGTTCTTC
V gene: TRBV30; J gene: TRBJ1-2; clone size: -; D gene: -; CDR3 protein: CAWPRGGYGYTF; CDR3 DNA: TGTGCCTGGCCCAGGGGTGGGTATGGCTACACCTTC
V gene: TRBV7-8; J gene: TRBJ1-2; clone size: -; D gene: TRBD1; CDR3 protein: CASSLGTGERGYTF; CDR3 DNA: TGTGCCAGCAGCTTGGGGACAGGGGAACGTGGCTACACCTTC
V gene: TRBV10-3; J gene: TRBJ1-1; clone size: -; D gene: -; CDR3 protein: CAITQNGKNTEAFF; CDR3 DNA: TGTGCCATCACCCAGAACGGGAAGAACACTGAAGCTTTCTTT
V gene: TRBV6-5; J gene: TRBJ1-6; clone size: once; D gene: -; CDR3 protein: CASSYIRDSPLHF; CDR3 DNA: TGTGCCAGCAGTTACATCCGAGATTCACCCCTCCACTTT
V gene: TRBV23-1; J gene: TRBJ1-5; clone size: -; D gene: -; CDR3 protein: CASRTLKGVFQPQHF; CDR3 DNA: TGCGCCAGCAGGACCCTCAAGGGGGTCTTTCAGCCCCAGCATTTT
V gene: TRBV15; J gene: TRBJ2-1; clone size: -; D gene: TRBD2; CDR3 protein: CATSREMPGLADNEQFF; CDR3 DNA: TGTGCCACCAGCAGAGAAATGCCGGGACTAGCGGACAATGAGCAGTTCTTC
V gene: TRBV19; J gene: TRBJ1-1; clone size: -; D gene: -; CDR3 protein: CASSSTRDSEAFF; CDR3 DNA: TGTGCCAGTAGTAGTACTCGAGACAGTGAAGCTTTCTTT
V gene: TRBV5-5; J gene: TRBJ1-1; clone size: -; D gene: -; CDR3 protein: CASSLAMTKNTEAFF; CDR3 DNA: TGTGCCAGCAGCTTGGCCATGACAAAGAACACTGAAGCTTTCTTT
V gene: TRBV19; J gene: TRBJ2-2; clone size: few; D gene: -; CDR3 protein: CASKEPGRIYTGELFF; CDR3 DNA: TGTGCCAGTAAGGAGCCGGGGAGGATTTACACCGGGGAGCTGTTTTTT
V gene: TRBV19; J gene: TRBJ1-5; clone size: -; D gene: -; CDR3 protein: CASSIVFRPQPQHF; CDR3 DNA: TGTGCCAGTAGTATCGTTTTTCGTCCTCAGCCCCAGCATTTT
V gene: TRBV5-6; J gene: TRBJ1-4; clone size: few; D gene: -; CDR3 protein: CASSLWDKKLFF; CDR3 DNA: TGTGCCAGCAGCTTGTGGGACAAAAAACTGTTTTTT
V gene: TRBV12-2; J gene: TRBJ2-1; clone size: -; D gene: -; CDR3 protein: CASRNLRGGQNYNEQFF; CDR3 DNA: TGTGCAAGTCGGAATCTGCGCGGGGGGCAGAACTACAATGAGCAGTTCTTC
V gene: TRBV4-1; J gene: TRBJ1-3; clone size: -; D gene: -; CDR3 protein: CASSQQGYSGNTIYF; CDR3 DNA: TGCGCCAGCAGCCAGCAGGGATACTCTGGAAACACCATATATTTT
V gene: TRBV6-1; J gene: TRBJ1-5; clone size: few; D gene: TRBD1; CDR3 protein: CASSEARSGTAFNQPQHF; CDR3 DNA: TGTGCCAGCAGTGAAGCTAGATCCGGGACAGCATTCAATCAGCCCCAGCATTTT
V gene: TRBV4-3; J gene: TRBJ1-4; clone size: -; D gene: TRBD1; CDR3 protein: CASSRTGTENEKLFF; CDR3 DNA: TGCGCCAGCAGCCGTACCGGGACAGAAAATGAAAAACTGTTTTTT
V gene: TRBV6-5; J gene: TRBJ1-6; clone size: once; D gene: TRBD1; CDR3 protein: CASVGQGYSPLHF; CDR3 DNA: TGTGCCAGCGTCGGACAGGGATATTCACCCCTCCACTTT
V gene: TRBV7-2; J gene: TRBJ2-3; clone size: -; D gene: -; CDR3 protein: CASRGALSTDTQYF; CDR3 DNA: TGTGCCAGCAGGGGGGCCCTTAGCACAGATACGCAGTATTTT
V gene: TRBV27; J gene: TRBJ1-6; clone size: few; D gene: TRBD1; CDR3 protein: CASSFGQGESPLHF; CDR3 DNA: TGTGCCAGCAGTTTCGGGCAGGGGGAGTCACCCCTCCACTTT
V gene: TRBV29-1; J gene: TRBJ1-1; clone size: -; D gene: -; CDR3 protein: CSVTGTIDTEAFF; CDR3 DNA: TGCAGCGTCACCGGGACAATCGACACTGAAGCTTTCTTT
V gene: TRBV5-6; J gene: TRBJ2-5; clone size: -; D gene: -; CDR3 protein: CASSLAETQYF; CDR3 DNA: TGTGCCAGCAGCTTGGCTGAGACCCAGTACTTC
V gene: TRBV6-6; J gene: TRBJ2-3; clone size: -; D gene: -; CDR3 protein: CASSRRGTGTDTQYF; CDR3 DNA: TGTGCCAGCAGTCGTAGGGGGACGGGCACAGATACGCAGTATTTT
V gene: TRBV7-2; J gene: TRBJ2-7; clone size: -; D gene: TRBD1; CDR3 protein: CASSGTGYEQYF; CDR3 DNA: TGTGCCAGCAGCGGGACAGGGTACGAGCAGTACTTC
V gene: TRBV19; J gene: TRBJ1-5; clone size: -; D gene: TRBD1; CDR3 protein: CASSIIRGQGGNQPQHF; CDR3 DNA: TGTGCCAGTAGTATAATCAGGGGGCAAGGTGGCAATCAGCCCCAGCATTTT
V gene: TRBV19; J gene: TRBJ2-7; clone size: -; D gene: -; CDR3 protein: CASSSDGGSFYEQYF; CDR3 DNA: TGTGCCAGTAGTTCAGACGGGGGAAGTTTTTACGAGCAGTACTTC
V gene: TRBV4-2; J gene: TRBJ1-6; clone size: -; D gene: TRBD1; CDR3 protein: CASSPGTGEASGSPLHF; CDR3 DNA: TGTGCCAGCAGCCCCGGGACAGGGGAGGCCTCTGGTTCACCCCTCCACTTT
V gene: TRBV27; J gene: TRBJ2-3; clone size: -; D gene: TRBD2; CDR3 protein: CASSYSGEQYF; CDR3 DNA: TGTGCCAGCAGTTATAGCGGGGAGCAGTATTTT
V gene: TRBV7-2; J gene: TRBJ1-1; clone size: -; D gene: -; CDR3 protein: CASSSSGGGVTEAFF; CDR3 DNA: TGTGCCAGCAGCTCTAGCGGGGGAGGGGTAACTGAAGCTTTCTTT
V gene: TRBV9; J gene: TRBJ1-6; clone size: -; D gene: TRBD1; CDR3 protein: CASSLGGRGPHSPLHF; CDR3 DNA: TGTGCCAGCAGCCTGGGGGGAAGGGGGCCCCATTCACCCCTCCACTTT
V gene: TRBV2; J gene: TRBJ2-4; clone size: -; D gene: -; CDR3 protein: CASSAAQGSDIQYF; CDR3 DNA: TGTGCCAGCAGTGCCGCTCAGGGGTCGGACATTCAGTACTTC
V gene: TRBV28; J gene: TRBJ2-7; clone size: -; D gene: TRBD2; CDR3 protein: CASIGGALNEQYF; CDR3 DNA: TGTGCCAGCATCGGGGGGGCTCTCAACGAGCAGTACTTC
V gene: TRBV5-5; J gene: TRBJ1-5; clone size: -; D gene: TRBD1; CDR3 protein: CASSALNRGSNQPQHF; CDR3 DNA: TGTGCCAGCAGCGCCCTGAACAGGGGTAGCAATCAGCCCCAGCATTTT
V gene: TRBV12-3/TRBV12-4; J gene: TRBJ2-1; clone size: -; D gene: -; CDR3 protein: CASNQGVHNEQFF; CDR3 DNA: TGTGCCAGCAATCAGGGCGTCCACAATGAGCAGTTCTTC
V gene: TRBV6-6; J gene: TRBJ1-2; clone size: -; D gene: -; CDR3 protein: CARQGRNYGYTF; CDR3 DNA: TGTGCCAGGCAGGGTCGGAACTATGGCTACACCTTC
V gene: TRBV14; J gene: TRBJ2-2; clone size: -; D gene: TRBD2; CDR3 protein: CASSRPRGGPGELFF; CDR3 DNA: TGTGCCAGCAGCCGACCACGGGGGGGGCCCGGGGAGCTGTTTTTT
V gene: TRBV2; J gene: TRBJ1-5; clone size: -; D gene: -; CDR3 protein: CASSARGGNQPQHF; CDR3 DNA: TGTGCCAGCAGCGCGAGGGGGGGGAATCAGCCCCAGCATTTT
V gene: TRBV7-2; J gene: TRBJ2-1; clone size: -; D gene: -; CDR3 protein: CASRQGSHNEQFF; CDR3 DNA: TGTGCCAGCAGGCAGGGTAGTCACAATGAGCAGTTCTTC
V gene: TRBV5-4; J gene: TRBJ2-2; clone size: few; D gene: -; CDR3 protein: CASSKSGNTGELFF; CDR3 DNA: TGTGCCAGCAGCAAATCAGGGAACACCGGGGAGCTGTTTTTT
V gene: TRBV7-2; J gene: TRBJ1-2; clone size: -; D gene: -; CDR3 protein: CASSSGTTNYGYTF; CDR3 DNA: TGTGCCAGCAGCTCCGGGACAACAAACTATGGCTACACCTTC